A single sample gave rise to the 13 T cell receptor beta chains below, sequenced in a study of technical replicates of blood from several donors. Using immunoSEQ multiplex PCR, the repertoire was profiled, and TCRdb retains in-frame clones only, with some absent. The profile shows approximately 79,000 clones, approximately 97% of them singletons. The source material was T cells isolated from PBMCs. Receptors originate from a human donor in good health.

The V and J genes are TRBV7-2 and TRBJ2-7, with 9 bases lining up with TRBD2. CDR3 size: 18 residues. Germline values: CDR1 SGHTA, CDR2 FQGNSA. V dropped 5 bases and J dropped 3; count of bases not matched to a gene: 17. The CDR3 sequence is CASSVLTPGLALRYEQYF. CDR3 DNA sequence: TGTGCCAGCAGCGTCCTAACCCCGGGACTAGCCTTACGCTACGAGCAGTACTTC.

The J gene is TRBJ1-4, the V gene TRBV5-4; D not certain. The V gene's germline CDR1 is SGHNT and CDR2 YYREEE (reference sequence). Trimming shortened V by 3 bases and J by 3 bases, and 9 bases separated the two germline ends. This CDR3 has 14 amino acids. Here the CDR3 DNA reads TGTGCCAGCAGCTCCGCCAAGCCTAATGAAAAACTGTTTTTT. It yields the protein CASSSAKPNEKLFF.

The chain has TRBV6-5 and TRBJ1-1, with unresolved D. The CDR3 is 11 amino acids. Germline V gene lookup returns CDR1 MNHEY and CDR2 SVGAGI. Trimming left V 5 bases short and J 8 bases short, with 9 bases between. CDR3 nucleotide sequence: TGTGCCAGCAGTGCTACTAGAGAAGCTTTCTTT. Translating it yields CASSATREAFF.

Here the CDR3 DNA reads TGTGCCAGCAGCGTTGATGCAGGACAGGGCTACGAGCAGTACTTC. Translated, it gives CASSVDAGQGYEQYF. The gene calls are TRBV9 and TRBJ2-7, with 8 positions matching TRBD1. Germline V gene sequence: CDR1 SGDLS, CDR2 YYNGEE. V gave up 2 bases and J gave up 3 bases; unmatched junction bases: 7. This CDR3 region has 15 residues.

In DNA, the CDR3 is TGTGCCAGCAGTTTTGGGGACAGATTGATCTATGGCTACACCTTC. Translating it yields CASSFGDRLIYGYTF. J is TRBJ1-2 and V is TRBV28, with 7 bases lining up with TRBD1. Germline lookup yields CDR1 MDHEN and CDR2 SYDVKM. This CDR3 is built from 15 residues. Trimming at V came to 3 bases and at J to 4 bases, leaving 8 bases not matched to a gene.

This sequence joins TRBV11-3 and TRBJ1-2; no clear D. Germline V CDR1 and CDR2: SGHNT, YENEEA. V lost 1 base to trimming and J lost 4 bases, with 10 bases between them. The CDR3 length is 14 residues. DNA for the CDR3: TGTGCCAGCAGCTTAGCGAGTCAGGCCTATGGCTACACCTTC. This encodes CASSLASQAYGYTF.

The chain joins TRBV28 to TRBJ2-1; possibly TRBD1 for D (6 bases). V was pared by 5 bases and J by 4 bases, with 15 bases between. There are 15 residues in the CDR3. CDR1 MDHEN and CDR2 SYDVKM come from the germline V gene. CDR3 coding DNA: TGTGCCAGCAGTCCCCAGGGAAGGGGGTACAATGAGCAGTTCTTC. This codes for CASSPQGRGYNEQFF.

This chain links TRBV6-1 with TRBJ2-1, with 11 bases aligning to TRBD2. There are 17 residues in the CDR3. CDR1 and CDR2 (germline): MNHNS, SASEGT. V was pared by 0 bases and J by 8 bases, with 9 bases of the junction left unmatched. The CDR3: CASSEALTSGRGDEQFF. CDR3 in DNA: TGTGCCAGCAGTGAAGCGCTTACTAGCGGGAGAGGGGATGAGCAGTTCTTC.

The chain carries TRBV6-6 and TRBJ1-5; TRBD1 agrees at 8 bases. V was pared by 10 bases and J by 3 bases, with 8 bases of the junction left unmatched. Germline CDR1 MNHNY, CDR2 SVGAGI (reference sequence). CDR3 length: 14 residues. The CDR3: CATETGEINQPQHF. The CDR3 nucleotides are TGTGCCACAGAGACAGGGGAAATCAATCAGCCCCAGCATTTT.

J is TRBJ2-1 and V is TRBV27; D possibly corresponds to TRBD2 (5 bases). Germline loops: CDR1 MNHEY, CDR2 SMNVEV (reference sequence). This CDR3 contains 13 residues. The V gene lost 4 bases and the J gene lost 3 bases, with 7 bases spanning the gap. The CDR3 DNA follows: TGTGCCAGCAGTTCGGGATTCTACAATGAGCAGTTCTTC. Residues: CASSSGFYNEQFF.

The chain recombines TRBV4-1 with TRBJ2-2; 8 nucleotides align to TRBD1. The CDR3 is 16 residues long. Germline values: CDR1 MGHRA, CDR2 YSYEKL. The V and J ends lost 4 bases and 4 bases, in that order; junction bases with no gene match: 8. CDR3 sequence reads: CASSPSQGALTGELFF. CDR3 sequence (DNA): TGCGCCAGCAGCCCTAGCCAGGGGGCGCTCACCGGGGAGCTGTTTTTT.

The chain combines TRBV15 with TRBJ1-5; TRBD1 matches 10 bases. Losses at the gene ends were 0 bases for V and 6 bases for J; bases not matched to a gene: 8. Germline assignment: CDR1 LNHNV and CDR2 YYDKDF (reference sequence). This CDR3 spans 17 amino acids. The CDR3 nucleotides read TGTGCCACCAGCAGAGATGTTGGGGGACAGGGGAGTCAGCCCCAGCATTTT. The encoded protein is CATSRDVGGQGSQPQHF. The full variable domain, completed using reference TRBV15 and TRBJ1-5, is DAMVIQNPRYQVTQFGKPVTLSCSQTLNHNVMYWYQQKSSQAPKLLFHYYDKDFNNEADTPDNFQSRRPNTSFCFLDIRSPGLGDTAMYLCATSRDVGGQGSQPQHFGDGTRLSIL.

The CDR3 DNA reads TGCGCCAGAAGTAGCGGGGGGGAGGCAGATACGCAGTATTTT. It encodes CARSSGGEADTQYF. This sequence joins TRBV5-1 and TRBJ2-3; 11 nucleotides line up with TRBD2. The CDR3 covers 14 residues. The germline V gene has CDR1 SGHRS and CDR2 YFSETQ. Unmatched junction bases numbered 6, after V lost 8 bases and J lost 4 bases.